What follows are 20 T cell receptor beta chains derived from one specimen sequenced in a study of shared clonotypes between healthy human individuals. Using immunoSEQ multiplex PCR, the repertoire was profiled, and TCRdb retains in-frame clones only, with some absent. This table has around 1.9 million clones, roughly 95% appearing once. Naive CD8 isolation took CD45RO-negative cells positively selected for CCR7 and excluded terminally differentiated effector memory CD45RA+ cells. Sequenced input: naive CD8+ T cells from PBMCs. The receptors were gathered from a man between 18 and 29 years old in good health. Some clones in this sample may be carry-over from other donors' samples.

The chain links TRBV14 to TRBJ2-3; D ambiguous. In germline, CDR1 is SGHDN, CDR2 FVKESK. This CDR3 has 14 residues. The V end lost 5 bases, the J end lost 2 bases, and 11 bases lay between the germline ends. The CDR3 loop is CASSTQQATDTQYF. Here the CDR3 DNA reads TGTGCCAGCAGCACACAGCAAGCCACAGATACGCAGTATTTT.

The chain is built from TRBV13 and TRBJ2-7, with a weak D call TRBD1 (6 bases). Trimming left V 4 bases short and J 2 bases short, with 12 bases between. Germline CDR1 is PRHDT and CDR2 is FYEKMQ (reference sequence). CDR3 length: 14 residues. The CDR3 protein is CASSSSRGTYEQYF. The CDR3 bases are TGTGCCAGCAGCTCCTCAAGGGGGACCTACGAGCAGTACTTC.

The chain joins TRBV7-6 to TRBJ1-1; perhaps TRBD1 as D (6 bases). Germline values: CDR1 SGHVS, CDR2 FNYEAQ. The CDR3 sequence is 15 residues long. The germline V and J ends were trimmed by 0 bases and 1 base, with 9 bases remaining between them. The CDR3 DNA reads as TGTGCCAGCAGCTTAGCCATAGGGGGGAACACTGAAGCTTTCTTT. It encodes CASSLAIGGNTEAFF.

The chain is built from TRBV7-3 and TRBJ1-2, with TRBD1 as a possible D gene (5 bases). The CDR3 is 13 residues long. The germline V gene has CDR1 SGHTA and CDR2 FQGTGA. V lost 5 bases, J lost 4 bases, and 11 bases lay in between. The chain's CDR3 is CASSMVGGYGYTF. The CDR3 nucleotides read TGTGCCAGCAGCATGGTTGGGGGCTATGGCTACACCTTC. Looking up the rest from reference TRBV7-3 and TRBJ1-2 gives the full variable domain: GAGVSQTPSNKVTEKGKYVELRCDPISGHTALYWYRQSLGQGPEFLIYFQGTGAADDSGLPNDRFFAVRPEGSVSTLKIQRTERGDSAVYLCASSMVGGYGYTFGSGTRLTVV.

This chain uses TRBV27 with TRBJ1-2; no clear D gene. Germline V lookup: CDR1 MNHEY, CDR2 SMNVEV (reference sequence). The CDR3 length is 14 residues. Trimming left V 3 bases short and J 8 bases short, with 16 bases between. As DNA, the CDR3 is TGTGCCAGCAGTTTTACCCCGACGAGTACCGGCTACACCTTC. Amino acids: CASSFTPTSTGYTF.

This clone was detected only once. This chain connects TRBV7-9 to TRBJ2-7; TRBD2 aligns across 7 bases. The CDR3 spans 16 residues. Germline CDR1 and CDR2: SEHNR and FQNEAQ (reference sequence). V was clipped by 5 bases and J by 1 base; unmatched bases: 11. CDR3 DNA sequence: TGTGCCAGCAGCAGCACCCCTAGCGGAAAATCCTACGAGCAGTACTTC. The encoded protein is CASSSTPSGKSYEQYF.

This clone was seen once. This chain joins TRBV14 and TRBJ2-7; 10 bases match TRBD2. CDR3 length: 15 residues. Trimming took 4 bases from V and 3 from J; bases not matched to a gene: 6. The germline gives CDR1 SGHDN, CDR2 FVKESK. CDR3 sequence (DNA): TGTGCCAGCAGCCCTACGGCTAGCGGGGGCTACGAGCAGTACTTC. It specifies CASSPTASGGYEQYF.

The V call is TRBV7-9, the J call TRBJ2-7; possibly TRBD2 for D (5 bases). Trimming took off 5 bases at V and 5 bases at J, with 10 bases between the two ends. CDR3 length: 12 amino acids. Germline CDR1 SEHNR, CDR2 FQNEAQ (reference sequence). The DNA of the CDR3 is TGTGCCAGCAGCCTAGAGGGTGACGAGCAGTACTTC. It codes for CASSLEGDEQYF.

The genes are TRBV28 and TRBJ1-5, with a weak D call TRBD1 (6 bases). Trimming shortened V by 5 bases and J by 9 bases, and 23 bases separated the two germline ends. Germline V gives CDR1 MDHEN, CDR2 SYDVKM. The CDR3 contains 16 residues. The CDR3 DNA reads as TGTGCCAGCAGTCCATACCCCGGTGGGGGCCAGTGGCCCCAGCATTTT. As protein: CASSPYPGGGQWPQHF.

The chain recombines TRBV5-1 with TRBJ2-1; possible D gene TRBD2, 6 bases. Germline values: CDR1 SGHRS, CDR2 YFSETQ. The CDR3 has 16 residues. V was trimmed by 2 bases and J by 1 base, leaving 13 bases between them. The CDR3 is CASSLSIAVSYNEQFF. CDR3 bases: TGCGCCAGCAGCTTATCAATAGCGGTTTCCTACAATGAGCAGTTCTTC.

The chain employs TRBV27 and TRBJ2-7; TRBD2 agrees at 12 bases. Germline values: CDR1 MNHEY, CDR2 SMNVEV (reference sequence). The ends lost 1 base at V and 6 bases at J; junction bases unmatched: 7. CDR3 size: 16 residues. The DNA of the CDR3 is TGTGCCAGCAGTTTATGGGCTAGCGGGAGGGCTGGCGAGCAGTACTTC. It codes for CASSLWASGRAGEQYF.

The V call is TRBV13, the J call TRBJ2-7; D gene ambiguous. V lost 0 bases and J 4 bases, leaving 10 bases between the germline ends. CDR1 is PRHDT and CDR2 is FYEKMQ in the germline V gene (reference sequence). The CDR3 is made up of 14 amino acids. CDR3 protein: CASSLGDSTYEQYF. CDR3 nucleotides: TGTGCCAGCAGCTTAGGCGACTCGACTTACGAGCAGTACTTC. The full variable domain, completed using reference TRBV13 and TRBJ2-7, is AAGVIQSPRHLIKEKRETATLKCYPIPRHDTVYWYQQGPGQDPQFLISFYEKMQSDKGSIPDRFSAQQFSDYHSELNMSSLELGDSALYFCASSLGDSTYEQYFGPGTRLTVT.

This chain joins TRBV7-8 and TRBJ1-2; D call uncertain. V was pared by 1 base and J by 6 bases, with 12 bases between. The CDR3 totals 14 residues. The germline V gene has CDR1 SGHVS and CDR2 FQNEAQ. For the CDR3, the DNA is TGTGCCAGCAGCTTAGGTGGCTTACTCCATGGCTACACCTTC. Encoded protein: CASSLGGLLHGYTF. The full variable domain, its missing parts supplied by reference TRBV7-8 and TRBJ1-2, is GAGVSQSPRYKVAKRGQDVALRCDPISGHVSLFWYQQALGQGPEFLTYFQNEAQLDKSGLPSDRFFAERPEGSVSTLKIQRTQQEDSAVYLCASSLGGLLHGYTFGSGTRLTVV.

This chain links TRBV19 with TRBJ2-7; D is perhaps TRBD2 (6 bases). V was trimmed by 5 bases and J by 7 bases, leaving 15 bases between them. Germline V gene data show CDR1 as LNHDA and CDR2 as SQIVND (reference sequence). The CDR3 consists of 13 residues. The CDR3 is CASSVTSTGEQYF. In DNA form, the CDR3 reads TGTGCCAGTAGTGTTACTAGCACCGGGGAGCAGTACTTC.

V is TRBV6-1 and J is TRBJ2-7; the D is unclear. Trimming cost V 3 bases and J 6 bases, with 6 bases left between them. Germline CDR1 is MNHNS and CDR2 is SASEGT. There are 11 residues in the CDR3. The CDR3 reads CASSENAEQYF. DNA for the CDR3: TGTGCCAGCAGTGAGAATGCCGAGCAGTACTTC.

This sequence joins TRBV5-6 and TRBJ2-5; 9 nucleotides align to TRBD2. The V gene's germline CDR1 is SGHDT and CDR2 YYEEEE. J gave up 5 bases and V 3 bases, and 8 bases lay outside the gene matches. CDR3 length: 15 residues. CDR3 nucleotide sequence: TGTGCCAGCAGCTCCCAGCGGGAGGTACAGGAGACCCAGTACTTC. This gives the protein CASSSQREVQETQYF. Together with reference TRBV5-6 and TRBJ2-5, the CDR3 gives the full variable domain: DAGVTQSPTHLIKTRGQQVTLRCSPKSGHDTVSWYQQALGQGPQFIFQYYEEEERQRGNFPDRFSGHQFPNYSSELNVNALLLGDSALYLCASSSQREVQETQYFGPGTRLLVL.

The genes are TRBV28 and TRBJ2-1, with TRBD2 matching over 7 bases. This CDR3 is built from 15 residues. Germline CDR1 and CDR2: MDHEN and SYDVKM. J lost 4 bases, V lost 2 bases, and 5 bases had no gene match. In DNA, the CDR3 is TGTGCCAGCAGTTTAGGGGGGGACTATTACAATGAGCAGTTCTTC. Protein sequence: CASSLGGDYYNEQFF. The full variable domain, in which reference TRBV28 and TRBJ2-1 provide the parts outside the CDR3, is DVKVTQSSRYLVKRTGEKVFLECVQDMDHENMFWYRQDPGLGLRLIYFSYDVKMKEKGDIPEGYSVSREKKERFSLILESASTNQTSMYLCASSLGGDYYNEQFFGPGTRLTVL.

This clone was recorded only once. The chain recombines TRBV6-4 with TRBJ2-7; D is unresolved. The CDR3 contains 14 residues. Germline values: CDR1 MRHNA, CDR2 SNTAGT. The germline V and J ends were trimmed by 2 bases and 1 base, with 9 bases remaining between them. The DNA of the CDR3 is TGTGCCAGCAGTGACGGCCGGCCTTCCTACGAGCAGTACTTC. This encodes CASSDGRPSYEQYF.

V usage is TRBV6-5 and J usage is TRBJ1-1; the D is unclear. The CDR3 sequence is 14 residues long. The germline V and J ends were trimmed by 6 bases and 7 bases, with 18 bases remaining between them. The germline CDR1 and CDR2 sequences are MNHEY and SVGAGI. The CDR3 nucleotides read TGTGCCAGCAGCCCAACGGCCCAGGAGAATGAAGCTTTCTTT. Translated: CASSPTAQENEAFF.

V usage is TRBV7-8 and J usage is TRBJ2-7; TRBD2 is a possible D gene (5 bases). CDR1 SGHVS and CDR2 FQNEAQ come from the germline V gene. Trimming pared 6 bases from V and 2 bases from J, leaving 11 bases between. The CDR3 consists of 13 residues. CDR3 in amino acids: CASSQTRTYEQYF. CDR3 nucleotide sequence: TGTGCCAGCAGTCAAACTAGGACCTACGAGCAGTACTTC.